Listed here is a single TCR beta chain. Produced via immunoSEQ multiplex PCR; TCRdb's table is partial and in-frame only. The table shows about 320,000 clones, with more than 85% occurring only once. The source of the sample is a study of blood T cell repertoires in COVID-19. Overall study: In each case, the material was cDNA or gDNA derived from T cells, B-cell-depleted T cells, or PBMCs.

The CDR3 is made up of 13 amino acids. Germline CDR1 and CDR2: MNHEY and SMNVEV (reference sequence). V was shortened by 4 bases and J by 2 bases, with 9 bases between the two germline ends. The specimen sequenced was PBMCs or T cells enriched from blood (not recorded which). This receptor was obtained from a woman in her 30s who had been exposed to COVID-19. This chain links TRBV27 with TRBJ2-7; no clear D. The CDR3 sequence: CASSSRQTYEQYF. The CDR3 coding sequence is TGTGCCAGCAGTTCCCGACAAACCTACGAGCAGTACTTC.